Each of the 7 T cell receptor beta chains below was sequenced from the same sample in a study of response to subunit inactivated influenza vaccine. TCRdb re-derived calls from the RT-PCR reads in MiXCR, one entry per CDR3 protein. The data show hundreds of thousands of distinct CDR3 sequences, approximately 15% seen once. The sequencing here drew on PBMCs from blood, taken around two weeks before vaccination. The receptors stem from a man aged 45-65 years who received an inactivated influenza vaccine.

This clonotype was seen more than once but under ten times. V is TRBV20-1 and J is TRBJ2-5; no reliable D call. CDR3 length equals 13 residues. Deletions cut 0 bases from V and 2 bases from J, with 7 bases between. The germline V gene has CDR1 DFQATT and CDR2 SNEGSKA (reference sequence). The CDR3 region has the DNA TGCAGTGCTAGAGACAGGCCTCAAGAGACCCAGTACTTC. Protein product: CSARDRPQETQYF.

The rearrangement links TRBV20-1 to TRBJ2-7; 7 bases fit TRBD1. The junction had 11 bases not matched to a gene; V was cut back by 0 bases and J by 3 bases. The germline CDR1 and CDR2 sequences are DFQATT and SNEGSKA (reference sequence). This CDR3 is 16 amino acids long. CDR3 region: CSARDVGGLTIYEQYF. Here the CDR3 DNA reads TGCAGTGCTAGAGATGTAGGGGGCCTAACTATCTACGAGCAGTACTTC.

V usage is TRBV27 and J usage is TRBJ2-7, with D perhaps given as TRBD1 or TRBD2 (5 bases each). This CDR3 spans 13 amino acids. The germline CDR1 and CDR2 sequences are MNHEY and SMNVEV (reference sequence). Trimming stripped 5 bases from V and 3 bases from J, with 11 bases between. In DNA form, the CDR3 reads TGTGCCAGCAGTAGGGACGGAATCTACGAGCAGTACTTC. Residues: CASSRDGIYEQYF.

This clonotype was counted a few times. The V call is TRBV6-1, the J call TRBJ2-1, with TRBD1 matching 7 bases. V trimming: 8 bases; J trimming: 2 bases; junction bases outside the gene matches: 3. CDR1 and CDR2 (germline): MNHNS, SASEGT. This CDR3 has 13 residues. CDR3 bases: TGTGCCAGCGGGACAGAGCCCTACAATGAGCAGTTCTTC. It yields the protein CASGTEPYNEQFF.

The rearrangement uses TRBV7-9 and TRBJ1-2; D gene ambiguous. CDR1 SEHNR and CDR2 FQNEAQ come from the germline V gene (reference sequence). V lost 2 bases and J lost 5, with 9 bases in between. The CDR3 contains 13 residues. The DNA of the CDR3 is TGTGCCAGCAGCTTACTTTACGGATATGGCTACACCTTC. Translating gives CASSLLYGYGYTF.

The rearrangement joins TRBV2 to TRBJ2-1; possible D gene TRBD2, 6 bases. Germline-derived CDR1 and CDR2 are SNHLY and FYNNEI. V shed 8 bases and J shed 3 bases, with 29 bases lying between them. The CDR3 contains 19 residues. CDR3 region: CASCRNSGPLSLGYNEQFF. The CDR3 DNA sequence: TGTGCCAGCTGTCGTAATAGCGGCCCTCTGAGCCTGGGCTACAATGAGCAGTTCTTC.

The chain recombines TRBV20-1 with TRBJ2-2; 10 nucleotides line up with TRBD1. V dropped 6 bases and J dropped 6; count of bases not matched to a gene: 10. CDR3 length equals 15 residues. The germline gives CDR1 DFQATT, CDR2 SNEGSKA (reference sequence). The CDR3 region is CSASQGTGVPGELFF. Here the CDR3 DNA reads TGCAGTGCATCCCAGGGGACAGGGGTGCCCGGGGAGCTGTTTTTT.